These T cell receptor beta chains were read from a single sample in a study of blood T cell repertoires in COVID-19. Libraries were prepared by immunoSEQ multiplex PCR; TCRdb keeps only in-frame clonotypes and omits some of them. This sample has approximately 260,000 clones, with approximately 84% found just once. Sequencing input: PBMCs or T cells enriched from blood (not recorded which). The receptors shown here come from a woman aged 45 to 65 who had been exposed to COVID-19. Both conserved end residues are part of each CDR3. The order of the fields is CDR3 DNA, CDR3 protein, V gene, D gene, J gene, clone size. The D gene is left open where the match is weak. Rows give clone size only sometimes, using once, few, many, or a class for an expanded clone.

TGCAGTGCTAGTCGCCTCTCGGGAAACACTGAAGCTTTCTTT CSASRLSGNTEAFF TRBV20-1 . TRBJ1-1 few
TGCAGCGTTTACGACCCTCGCTTGGGACAGGGAGGAAACACCATATATTTT CSVYDPRLGQGGNTIYF TRBV29-1 TRBD1 TRBJ1-3 few
TGTGCCAGCAGCTTGGGAGGTTTTGGTTCCTACGAGCAGTACTTC CASSLGGFGSYEQYF TRBV5-5 . TRBJ2-7 .
TGTGCCAGCAGCTCTCGGACAGGGCAAGAGACCCAGTACTTC CASSSRTGQETQYF TRBV11-2 TRBD1 TRBJ2-5 .
TGTGCCAGCAGCCCTACAAGGTACGGGGAAAAACTGTTTTTT CASSPTRYGEKLFF TRBV3-1/TRBV3-2 . TRBJ1-4 .
TGCGCCAGCAGCCCGGCGGGGCAAAGCACTGAAGCTTTCTTT CASSPAGQSTEAFF TRBV5-1 . TRBJ1-1 .
TGTGCCAGCAGCCTAACAGGCAACACAGATACGCAGTATTTT CASSLTGNTDTQYF TRBV14 . TRBJ2-3 .
TGTGCCAGCAGCCCTTCCGGGACAGGGTACAATGAGCAGTTCTTC CASSPSGTGYNEQFF TRBV7-2 TRBD1 TRBJ2-1 .
TGTGCCAGCAGCCAAGAAGTTAAGCCCAACGAGCAGTACTTC CASSQEVKPNEQYF TRBV3-1/TRBV3-2 . TRBJ2-7 once
TGTGCCAGCAGTCCCCGAGACTCTAACTATGGCTACACCTTC CASSPRDSNYGYTF TRBV28 . TRBJ1-2 .
TGTGCCAGCAGCTCCAACCGGGGAGGGAACACCGGGGAGCTGTTTTTT CASSSNRGGNTGELFF TRBV7-9 . TRBJ2-2 .
TGTGCCACCAGTGTACCCGGGACAGGCGATCAGCCCCAGCATTTT CATSVPGTGDQPQHF TRBV24-1 TRBD1 TRBJ1-5 once
TGTGCCAGCAGCACCGGACAGCACTATGGCTACACCTTC CASSTGQHYGYTF TRBV5-6 . TRBJ1-2 .
TGTGCCAGCTCTCGGGGTCGGCGGACTGAAGCTTTCTTT CASSRGRRTEAFF TRBV18 . TRBJ1-1 .
TGCAGCGTTGATATGGGGCCCGGGACTGAAGCTTTCTTT CSVDMGPGTEAFF TRBV29-1 . TRBJ1-1 once
TGCGCCAGCAGCCAAGATCTCAGGGGCGCAAGTGGGGCCAACGTCCTGACTTTC CASSQDLRGASGANVLTF TRBV4-3 . TRBJ2-6 .
TGTGCCAGCAGTGGGAGTTTTAGGAATTCACCCCTCCACTTT CASSGSFRNSPLHF TRBV2 . TRBJ1-6 .
TGTGCCAGCTCACCAAACCAGGGGGATTATCAGCCCCAGCATTTT CASSPNQGDYQPQHF TRBV18 TRBD1 TRBJ1-5 .
TGTGCCAGCAGCTTATTGAGTCTCGGGAGGGCGAGGAACACCATATATTTT CASSLLSLGRARNTIYF TRBV7-8 . TRBJ1-3 .
TGCGCCAGCAGTGATGGGTGGGGCGCGGGGACTGAAGCTTTCTTT CASSDGWGAGTEAFF TRBV10-2 . TRBJ1-1 .
TGTGCCATCAGTGAGGCTGGAACTCTAGCCGCCGGGGAGACCCAGTACTTC CAISEAGTLAAGETQYF TRBV10-3 . TRBJ2-5 .
TGTGCCAGTAGGAATCGGGGGGCAGGGGCCAACGTCCTGACTTTC CASRNRGAGANVLTF TRBV19 . TRBJ2-6 once
TGTGCCAGCAGCTTAGGGCCCGGGTTAATGAACACTGAAGCTTTCTTT CASSLGPGLMNTEAFF TRBV11-2 . TRBJ1-1 once
TGTGCCATCAGTCGGCTGACTCCCTCTGGGGCCAACGTCCTGACTTTC CAISRLTPSGANVLTF TRBV10-3 . TRBJ2-6 .
TGTGCCAGCAGCTTAGCAAGCGGGGGGGCATCAGATACGCAGTATTTT CASSLASGGASDTQYF TRBV7-9 TRBD2 TRBJ2-3 few
TGTGCCAGCAGTGGACAGGACACCGGGGAGCTGTTTTTT CASSGQDTGELFF TRBV2 . TRBJ2-2 .
TGTGCCAGCCGGCTCGGGACAGTCTATGGCTACACCTTC CASRLGTVYGYTF TRBV28 TRBD1 TRBJ1-2 .
TGTGCCAGCAGCTCAGGGACTGGGTCCCAATTCTACGAGCAGTACTTC CASSSGTGSQFYEQYF TRBV2 . TRBJ2-7 .